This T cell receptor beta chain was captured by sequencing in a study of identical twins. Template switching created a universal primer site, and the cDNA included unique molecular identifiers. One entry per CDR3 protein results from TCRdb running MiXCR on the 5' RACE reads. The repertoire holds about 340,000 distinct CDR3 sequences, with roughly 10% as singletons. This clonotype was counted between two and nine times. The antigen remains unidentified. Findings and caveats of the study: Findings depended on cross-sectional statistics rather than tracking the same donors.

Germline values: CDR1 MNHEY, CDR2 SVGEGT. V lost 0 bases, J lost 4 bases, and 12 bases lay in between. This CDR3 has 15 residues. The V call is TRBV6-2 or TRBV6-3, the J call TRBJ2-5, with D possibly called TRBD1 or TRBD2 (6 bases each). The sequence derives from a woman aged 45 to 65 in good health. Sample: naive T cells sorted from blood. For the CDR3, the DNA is TGTGCCAGCAGTTACTCGGTACAGGGAGGAGAGACCCAGTACTTC. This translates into CASSYSVQGGETQYF.